This T cell receptor (beta chain) is from a study of blood T cell repertoires in COVID-19. This CDR3 contains 16 residues. Germline CDR1 reads SNHLY; CDR2 reads FYNNEI. The V segment lost 6 bases and the J segment 3 bases; nucleotides outside the gene matches: 8. Profiling relied on immunoSEQ multiplex PCR, and the TCRdb table lists in-frame clones only, not all of them. This sample has 56,000 or so clones, with roughly 84% found just once. J is TRBJ2-5 and V is TRBV2, with 12 bases identical to TRBD2. The specimen sequenced was peripheral blood. The clonotype originates from a man in his fifties with acute or convalescent COVID-19. The CDR3, as DNA: TGTGCCAGCAGCGCCACTAGCGGGGGGATTAAAGAGACCCAGTACTTC. Its translation is CASSATSGGIKETQYF.